These 10 T cell receptor beta chains originate from one sample sequenced in a study of cytomegalovirus exposure and HLA in healthy donors. The PCR ran on 60 Vbeta and 13 Jbeta primers. The table came from immunoSEQ multiplex PCR; TCRdb's copy has only in-frame clones and leaves some out. Of 160,000 or so clones listed, 70% to 80% are singletons. Sequencing was performed on PBMCs. The source is a man between 60 and 70 years old in good health and CMV-seronegative.

This chain's CDR3 is CASSLGRGGRSYEQYF. Here the CDR3 DNA reads TGTGCCAGCAGCCTGGGGAGGGGGGGTCGGTCCTACGAGCAGTACTTC. The rearrangement joins TRBV2 to TRBJ2-7; D perhaps matches TRBD2 (7 bases). The CDR3 is 16 residues long. Trimming shortened V by 6 bases and J by 1 base, and 19 bases separated the two germline ends. Germline V CDR1 and CDR2: SNHLY, FYNNEI.

The genes are TRBV6-1 and TRBJ2-7; 7 positions match TRBD1. V trimming: 0 bases; J trimming: 2 bases; junction bases outside the gene matches: 4. This CDR3 is 15 amino acids long. The germline gives CDR1 MNHNS, CDR2 SASEGT. The CDR3 DNA is TGTGCCAGCAGTGAAGCGGGGACAGTTGCCTACGAGCAGTACTTC. It translates to CASSEAGTVAYEQYF.

In nucleotides, the CDR3 is TGCGCCAGTACGCCAGGGACAGGGGGGTCCGAGCAGTACTTC. Translating it yields CASTPGTGGSEQYF. The chain is built from TRBV5-1 and TRBJ2-5; 11 nucleotides line up with TRBD1. The closer fit of TRBJ2-7 to the DNA end suggests the J call may be wrong. Germline CDR1 SGHRS, CDR2 YFSETQ. There are 14 residues in the CDR3.

The rearrangement joins TRBV27 to TRBJ2-7; TRBD2 agrees at 8 bases. The CDR3 totals 14 residues. Per germline, CDR1 MNHEY and CDR2 SMNVEV (reference sequence). The ends lost 10 bases at V and 4 bases at J; junction bases unmatched: 12. The CDR3 region is CATVGGGLPYEQYF. In DNA form, the CDR3 reads TGTGCCACCGTCGGGGGGGGTCTCCCTTACGAGCAGTACTTC.

The V and J genes are TRBV5-4 and TRBJ2-5, with 12 positions matching TRBD2. This CDR3 is 16 amino acids long. The V gene's germline CDR1 is SGHNT and CDR2 YYREEE (reference sequence). Germline trimming cut 9 bases from V and 1 base from J; bases unmatched to any gene: 10. The chain's CDR3 is CATGARTSGTQETQYF. DNA for the CDR3: TGTGCCACCGGGGCTCGGACTAGCGGGACCCAAGAGACCCAGTACTTC.

This clone has a handful of counts. The V call is TRBV30, the J call TRBJ1-2; TRBD1 might be the D (6 bases). The germline V gene has CDR1 GTSNPN and CDR2 SVGIG (reference sequence). The CDR3 runs 15 residues. V was trimmed by 5 bases and J by 3 bases, leaving 19 bases between them. The CDR3 nucleotides read TGTGCCTGGGAAACCAACCGGGGGGCATACTATGGCTACACCTTC. This gives the protein CAWETNRGAYYGYTF.

This clone was seen only once. The chain couples TRBV13 to TRBJ2-5; TRBD1 is a possible D gene (5 bases). Deletions cut 6 bases from V and 7 bases from J, with 15 bases between. The germline V gene has CDR1 PRHDT and CDR2 FYEKMQ (reference sequence). CDR3 length equals 13 residues. CDR3: CASSQGRVGTQYF. CDR3 DNA sequence: TGTGCCAGCAGTCAGGGCAGGGTGGGGACCCAGTACTTC.

J is TRBJ1-2 and V is TRBV18, with 7 bases matching TRBD1. CDR3 length: 15 residues. Germline trimming cut 2 bases from V and 8 bases from J; bases unmatched to any gene: 11. The germline CDR1 and CDR2 sequences are KGHSH and LQKENI. In DNA, the CDR3 is TGTGCCAGCTCACCAATGTTTGTCAGGGGGGACGGCTACACCTTC. Encoded protein: CASSPMFVRGDGYTF. The full variable domain, its missing parts supplied by reference TRBV18 and TRBJ1-2, is NAGVMQNPRHLVRRRGQEARLRCSPMKGHSHVYWYRQLPEEGLKFMVYLQKENIIDESGMPKERFSAEFPKEGPSILRIQQVVRGDSAAYFCASSPMFVRGDGYTFGSGTRLTVV.

The gene calls are TRBV28 and TRBJ2-2; 9 bases are a match to TRBD1. The V segment lost 4 bases and the J segment 7 bases; nucleotides outside the gene matches: 10. This CDR3 has 16 amino acids. CDR1 is MDHEN and CDR2 is SYDVKM in the germline V gene. This chain's CDR3 is CASSSTGGNIHGELFF. DNA for the CDR3: TGTGCCAGCAGTTCCACAGGGGGCAATATTCACGGGGAGCTGTTTTTT. Using reference TRBV28 and TRBJ2-2 for the parts outside the CDR3, the full variable domain is DVKVTQSSRYLVKRTGEKVFLECVQDMDHENMFWYRQDPGLGLRLIYFSYDVKMKEKGDIPEGYSVSREKKERFSLILESASTNQTSMYLCASSSTGGNIHGELFFGEGSRLTVL.

The chain joins TRBV7-2 to TRBJ2-5; 9 bases line up with TRBD2. Germline V gene sequence: CDR1 SGHTA, CDR2 FQGNSA. Trimming cost V 2 bases and J 8 bases; bases outside gene matches: 12. CDR3 length: 16 amino acids. CDR3 DNA: TGTGCCAGCAGCTTAAGACGGCGGGAGGGCGGTAAAACCCAGTACTTC. Protein product: CASSLRRREGGKTQYF.